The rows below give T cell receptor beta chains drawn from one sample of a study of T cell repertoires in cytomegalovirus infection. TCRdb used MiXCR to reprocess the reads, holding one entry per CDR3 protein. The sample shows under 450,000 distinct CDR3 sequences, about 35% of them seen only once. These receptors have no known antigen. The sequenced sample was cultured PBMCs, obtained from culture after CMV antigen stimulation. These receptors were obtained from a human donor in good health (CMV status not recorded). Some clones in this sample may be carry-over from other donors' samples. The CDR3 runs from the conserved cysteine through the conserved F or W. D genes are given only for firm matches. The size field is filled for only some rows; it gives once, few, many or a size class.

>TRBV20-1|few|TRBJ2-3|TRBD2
TGCAGTGCTCGCGACGGGACTAGCGGGAGTGATACGCAGTATTTT
CSARDGTSGSDTQYF
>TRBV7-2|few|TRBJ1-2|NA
TGTGCCAGCACCCCCGACTGGGGATCGGGTCGTGGCTACACCTTC
CASTPDWGSGRGYTF
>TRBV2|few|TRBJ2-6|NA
TGTGCCAGCAGCTACACCCGCTCTGGGGCCAACGTCCTGACTTTC
CASSYTRSGANVLTF
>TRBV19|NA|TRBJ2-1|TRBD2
TGTGCCAGTAGTTTGCTAGCGGTTAACAATGAGCAGTTCTTC
CASSLLAVNNEQFF
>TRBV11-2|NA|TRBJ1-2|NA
TGTGCCAGCAGCTCAAGGACAGAATCTAACTATGGCTACACCTTC
CASSSRTESNYGYTF
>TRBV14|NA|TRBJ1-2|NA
TGTGCCAGCCGCAGGGTTTGGGGCTACACCTTC
CASRRVWGYTF
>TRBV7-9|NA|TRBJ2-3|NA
TGTGCCAGCAGCTTTAGGCTTGAAGATACGCAGTATTTT
CASSFRLEDTQYF
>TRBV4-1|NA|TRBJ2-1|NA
TGCGCCAGCAGCCCCGTTACCTTCAATGAGCAGTTCTTC
CASSPVTFNEQFF
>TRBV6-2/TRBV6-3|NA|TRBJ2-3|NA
TGTGCCAGCAGTTACGGGGCCACCTACACGGGAGATACGCAGTATTTT
CASSYGATYTGDTQYF
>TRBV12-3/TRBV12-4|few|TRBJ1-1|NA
TGTGCCAGCAGTGACGGCGGGCAGGGTCAAACTGAAGCTTTCTTT
CASSDGGQGQTEAFF
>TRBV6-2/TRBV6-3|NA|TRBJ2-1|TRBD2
TGTGCCAGCAGTTACCTAGCGGGAGTGCCCTACAATGAGCAGTTCTTC
CASSYLAGVPYNEQFF
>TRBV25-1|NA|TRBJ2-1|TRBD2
TGTGCCAGCACCGGGACTAGCGGTTTAGGGAATGAGCAGTTCTTC
CASTGTSGLGNEQFF
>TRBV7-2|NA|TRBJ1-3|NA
TGTGCCAGCAGCTTAGGGCCACAGGGTGGAAACACCATATATTTT
CASSLGPQGGNTIYF
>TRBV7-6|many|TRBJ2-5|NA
TGTGCCAGCAGCTTATTCACCAGCCAAGAGACCCAGTACTTC
CASSLFTSQETQYF
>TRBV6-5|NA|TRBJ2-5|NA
TGTGCCAGCAGTTACATCGAGACTCGTCAAGAGACCCAGTACTTC
CASSYIETRQETQYF
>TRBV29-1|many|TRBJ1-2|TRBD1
TGCAGCGTTTTACAGGGGGCAGACTATGGCTACACCTTC
CSVLQGADYGYTF
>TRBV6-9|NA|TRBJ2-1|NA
TGTGCCAGCAGTTACCAGTTAAGCGTAAAGGGCAATGAGCAGTTCTTC
CASSYQLSVKGNEQFF